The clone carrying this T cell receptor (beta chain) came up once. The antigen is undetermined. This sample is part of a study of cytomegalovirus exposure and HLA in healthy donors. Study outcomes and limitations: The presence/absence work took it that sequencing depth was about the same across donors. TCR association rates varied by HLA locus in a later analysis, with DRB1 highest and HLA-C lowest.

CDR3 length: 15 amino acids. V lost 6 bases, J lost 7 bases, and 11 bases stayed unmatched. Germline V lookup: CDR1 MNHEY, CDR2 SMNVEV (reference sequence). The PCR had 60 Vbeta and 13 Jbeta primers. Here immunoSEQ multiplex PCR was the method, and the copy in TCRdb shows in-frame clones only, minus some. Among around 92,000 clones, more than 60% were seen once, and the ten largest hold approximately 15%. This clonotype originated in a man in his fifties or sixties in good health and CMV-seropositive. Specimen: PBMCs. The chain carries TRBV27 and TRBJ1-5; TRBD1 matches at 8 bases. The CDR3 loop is CASRSGTGKKQPQHF. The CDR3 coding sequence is TGTGCCAGCAGGTCTGGGACAGGAAAAAAGCAGCCCCAGCATTTT.